One and the same sample provided the 20 T cell receptor beta chains below, sequenced in a study of human T cells and chemical hapten exposure. Time point of the sample: patch test 3, about 24 weeks after DPC sensitization. Documented treatment: therapeutic diphenylcyclopropenone sensitization with weekly scalp DPC. Via MiXCR, TCRdb re-called the RACE reads, giving one row per CDR3 protein. The sample shows tens of thousands of distinct CDR3 sequences, approximately 9.9% of them seen only once. Sequencing was performed on whole blood, taken in connection with sensitization to the hapten diphenylcyclopropenone (DPC). These receptors originate from a woman in her forties with alopecia areata. Some clones in this sample may be carry-over from other donors' samples.

The table lists this clonotype with many counts. The rearrangement links TRBV2 to TRBJ1-1; tentative D call: TRBD1 (5 bases). The CDR3 is made up of 13 amino acids. Germline V gives CDR1 SNHLY, CDR2 FYNNEI. V dropped 5 bases and J dropped 2 bases, with 9 bases sitting between them. CDR3 amino acids: CASSQGRNTEAFF. The CDR3 bases are TGTGCCAGCAGTCAGGGTCGTAACACTGAAGCTTTCTTT.

This clonotype was seen only a few times. The chain carries TRBV15 and TRBJ2-2, with 9 bases fitting TRBD1. The CDR3 spans 15 residues. Per germline, CDR1 LNHNV and CDR2 YYDKDF (reference sequence). The ends lost 3 bases at V and 1 base at J; junction bases unmatched: 0. The CDR3 region is CATSRDRGNTGELFF. CDR3 in DNA: TGTGCCACCAGCAGGGACAGGGGGAACACCGGGGAGCTGTTTTTT.

The chain is built from TRBV6-1 and TRBJ2-3; D is unclear. This CDR3 contains 15 residues. V was pared by 2 bases and J by 0 bases, with 9 bases between. Germline V CDR1 and CDR2: MNHNS, SASEGT. The CDR3 is CASSESGWSTDTQYF. The CDR3 nucleotides are TGTGCCAGCAGTGAATCCGGATGGAGCACAGATACGCAGTATTTT.

This sequence joins TRBV18 and TRBJ2-5; unclear D gene. This CDR3 is built from 12 residues. V gave up 4 bases and J gave up 1 base, with 4 bases separating them. Per germline, CDR1 KGHSH and CDR2 LQKENI. The CDR3 nucleotides read TGTGCCAGCTCACGGTCCCAAGAGACCCAGTACTTC. Translation gives CASSRSQETQYF.

This clonotype was counted at least ten times. V usage is TRBV12-3 or TRBV12-4 and J usage is TRBJ1-6, with unresolved D. The CDR3 runs to 19 residues. Between the trimmed V and J ends, which lost 4 bases and 1 base, there was a span of 20 bases. The CDR3 region is CASSYRMTRHSSYNSPLHF. CDR3 sequence (DNA): TGTGCCAGCAGTTATCGCATGACCCGCCATTCTTCCTATAATTCACCCCTCCACTTT.

This chain links TRBV2 with TRBJ2-7, with D tentatively TRBD1 or TRBD2 (5 bases each). With 3 bases removed from V and 1 base from J, the gap between germline ends came to 10 bases. This CDR3 contains 14 residues. Per the germline V gene, CDR1 is SNHLY and CDR2 is FYNNEI. CDR3 nucleotide sequence: TGTGCCAGCAGTGAGCAGGGAGTTTCCTACGAGCAGTACTTC. Translating gives CASSEQGVSYEQYF.

This clonotype turned up a few times. J is TRBJ2-3 and V is TRBV6-2 or TRBV6-3; 8 bases align to TRBD2. After removal of 5 bases from V and 0 bases from J, the junction contained 4 bases not matched to a gene. Germline V gene sequence: CDR1 MNHEY, CDR2 SVGEGT. This CDR3 has 15 amino acids. The CDR3 reads CASSSGGISTDTQYF. As DNA, the CDR3 is TGTGCCAGCAGTAGCGGGGGAATTAGCACAGATACGCAGTATTTT.

This clonotype was detected ten times or more. The chain is built from TRBV20-1 and TRBJ2-1; no reliable D call. The ends were cut back, 0 bases at V and 6 bases at J, with 9 bases in the middle. From germline, CDR1 is DFQATT and CDR2 SNEGSKA (reference sequence). The CDR3 extends over 13 amino acids. The DNA of the CDR3 is TGCAGTGCTAGAGATCTCGATCGCAATGAGCAGTTCTTC. Residues: CSARDLDRNEQFF.

This rearrangement joins TRBV18 to TRBJ2-7; 7 positions match TRBD1. The trim removed 3 bases at V and 5 bases at J, leaving 1 base unmatched. The CDR3 sequence is 12 residues long. CDR1 KGHSH and CDR2 LQKENI come from the germline V gene. CDR3 amino acids: CASSPQGDEQYF. In nucleotides, the CDR3 is TGTGCCAGCTCACCTCAGGGGGACGAGCAGTACTTC.

This clonotype has a handful of counts. V usage is TRBV6-5 and J usage is TRBJ2-7; 9 bases are shared with TRBD1. This CDR3 region has 15 residues. The V gene end was trimmed by 0 bases and the J gene end by 7 bases; junction bases not matched to a gene: 7. Germline V CDR1 and CDR2: MNHEY, SVGAGI. The CDR3 is CASSYSGTGNWEQYF. CDR3 sequence (DNA): TGTGCCAGCAGTTACTCTGGGACAGGGAATTGGGAGCAGTACTTC.

This clonotype was seen a few times. The chain couples TRBV12-3 or TRBV12-4 to TRBJ1-4, with a possible D match to TRBD1 (5 bases). The germline V and J ends were trimmed by 4 bases and 5 bases, with 14 bases remaining between them. CDR3 length: 15 residues. CDR3 sequence reads: CASSSSGGRNEKLFF. DNA for the CDR3: TGTGCCAGCAGTTCCTCGGGGGGACGCAATGAAAAACTGTTTTTT.

This clonotype came up a few times. The DNA for the CDR3 is TGTGCCACCAGTGCTACAACAACTACTGAAGCTTTCTTT. Translating it yields CATSATTTTEAFF. The genes are TRBV24-1 and TRBJ1-1; D uncertain. Germline assignment: CDR1 KGHDR and CDR2 SFDVKD. The CDR3 is 13 residues long. V gave up 5 bases and J gave up 5 bases, with 11 bases separating them.

This clonotype occurred a few times. V gene TRBV9 combines with J gene TRBJ2-7, with D perhaps TRBD2 (5 bases). The CDR3 has 14 residues. Germline assignment: CDR1 SGDLS and CDR2 YYNGEE. The V end lost 3 bases, the J end lost 2 bases, and 12 bases lay between the germline ends. The chain's CDR3 is CASSAEGVAYEQYF. DNA of the CDR3: TGTGCCAGCAGCGCAGAGGGCGTTGCCTACGAGCAGTACTTC. The complete variable domain, with remaining parts taken from reference TRBV9 and TRBJ2-7, reads DSGVTQTPKHLITATGQRVTLRCSPRSGDLSVYWYQQSLDQGLQFLIQYYNGEERAKGNILERFSAQQFPDLHSELNLSSLELGDSALYFCASSAEGVAYEQYFGPGTRLTVT.

This clonotype was counted many times. The chain employs TRBV7-2 and TRBJ2-3, with 10 bases identical to TRBD2. The germline CDR1 and CDR2 sequences are SGHTA and FQGNSA. The CDR3 runs to 19 residues. V lost 4 bases and J lost 1; bases outside the gene matches: 14. The CDR3 DNA reads TGTGCCAGCAGCTCCAATGGGGCTAGCGGGGGCCTGGGCACAGATACGCAGTATTTT. Protein sequence: CASSSNGASGGLGTDTQYF.

This clonotype was picked up many times. Just one base apart from a much larger clone, this may be a read error. This chain uses TRBV2 with TRBJ2-1; possibly TRBD2 for D (6 bases). V gave up 5 bases and J gave up 2 bases, with 16 bases separating them. From germline, CDR1 is SNHLY and CDR2 FYNNEI. The CDR3 totals 16 residues. This chain's CDR3 is CASSHEPGDPYNEQFF. CDR3 DNA sequence: TGTGCCAGCAGTCACGAACCGGGGGACCCCTACAATGAGCAGTTCTTC.

A few counts support this clonotype. This chain joins TRBV24-1 and TRBJ2-1; TRBD1 matches 7 bases. Germline CDR1 and CDR2: KGHDR and SFDVKD. Trimming took 3 bases from V and 2 from J; bases not matched to a gene: 6. The CDR3 loop spans 16 amino acids. DNA for the CDR3: TGTGCCACCAGTGATAGTAGCAGGGGGACCTACAATGAGCAGTTCTTC. This translates into CATSDSSRGTYNEQFF.

This clonotype was observed many times. V is TRBV12-3 or TRBV12-4 and J is TRBJ2-5, with 8 bases lining up with TRBD2. Trimming at V came to 7 bases and at J to 7 bases, leaving 14 bases not matched to a gene. The CDR3 is 15 residues long. The CDR3 spells CASKPRPTSVGTQYF. The CDR3 coding sequence is TGTGCCAGCAAACCGCGCCCGACTAGCGTCGGGACCCAGTACTTC.

Of note for this clonotype: Sequence at one end of the junction differs from germline and may be a read error. The CDR3 spells CASILATVVNTEAFF. The CDR3 DNA sequence: TGTGCCAGCATCTTAGCGACAGTGGTGAACACTGAAGCTTTCTTT. J is TRBJ1-1 and V is TRBV7-9; D perhaps matches TRBD1 (5 bases). The CDR3 totals 15 residues. The germline gives CDR1 SEHNR, CDR2 FQNEAQ (reference sequence).

This clonotype was detected many times. The chain carries TRBV3-1 and TRBJ2-2; D remains unclear. CDR3 size: 11 residues. CDR1 is LGHDT, CDR2 YNNKEL, per germline (reference sequence). Trimming stripped 1 base from V and 6 bases from J, with 0 bases between. CDR3 sequence reads: CASSQAGELFF. In DNA, the CDR3 is TGTGCCAGCAGCCAAGCCGGGGAGCTGTTTTTT. The whole variable domain, filled in from reference TRBV3-1 and TRBJ2-2, reads DTAVSQTPKYLVTQMGNDKSIKCEQNLGHDTMYWYKQDSKKFLKIMFSYNNKELIINETVPNRFSPKSPDKAHLNLHINSLELGDSAVYFCASSQAGELFFGEGSRLTVL.

For this clonotype: Given a much more abundant clone one base away, this may be a read error. The gene calls are TRBV4-1 and TRBJ1-5; D gene uncertain. Per germline, CDR1 MGHRA and CDR2 YSYEKL. The CDR3 has 19 amino acids. V lost 0 bases, J lost 1 base, and 19 bases lay in between. CDR3 in amino acids: CASSQDLRVSRQSNQPQHF. The DNA of the CDR3 is TGCGCCAGCAGCCAAGATCTGCGGGTCAGTCGGCAGAGCAATCAGCCCCAGCATTTT.